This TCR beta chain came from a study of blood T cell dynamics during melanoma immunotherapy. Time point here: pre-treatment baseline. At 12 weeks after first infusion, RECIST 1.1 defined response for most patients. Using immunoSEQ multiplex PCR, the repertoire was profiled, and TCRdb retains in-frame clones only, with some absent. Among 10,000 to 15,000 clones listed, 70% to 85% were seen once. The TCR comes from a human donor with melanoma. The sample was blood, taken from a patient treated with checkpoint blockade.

Here the CDR3 reads CASSTRAIGQFF. The CDR3 coding sequence is TGTGCCAGTAGTACCAGGGCTATTGGGCAGTTCTTC. The chain uses TRBV19 and TRBJ2-1; tentative D call: TRBD1 (5 bases). The V and J ends lost 4 bases and 12 bases respectively, with 13 bases between them. This CDR3 has 12 residues. Germline V gene sequence: CDR1 LNHDA, CDR2 SQIVND (reference sequence).